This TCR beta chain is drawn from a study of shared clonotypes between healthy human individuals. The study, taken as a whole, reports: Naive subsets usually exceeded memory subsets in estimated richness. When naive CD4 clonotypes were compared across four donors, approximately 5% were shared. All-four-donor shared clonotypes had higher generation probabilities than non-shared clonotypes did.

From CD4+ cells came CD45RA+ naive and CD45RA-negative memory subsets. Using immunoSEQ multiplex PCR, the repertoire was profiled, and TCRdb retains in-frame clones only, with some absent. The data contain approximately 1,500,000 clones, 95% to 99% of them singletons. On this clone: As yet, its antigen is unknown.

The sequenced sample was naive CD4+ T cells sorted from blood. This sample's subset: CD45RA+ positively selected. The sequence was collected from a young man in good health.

CDR3 DNA sequence: TGTGCCAGCAGCGCCAACTCCCGGAGTGAGCAGTACTTC. Protein sequence: CASSANSRSEQYF. The rearrangement uses TRBV7-3 and TRBJ2-7; D unresolved. Trimming cost V 5 bases and J 7 bases, with 15 bases left between them. The length of the CDR3 is 13 residues. Germline V CDR1 and CDR2: SGHTA, FQGTGA.